These T cell receptor beta chains were read from a single sample in a study of beta chain features in type 1 diabetes. Profiled with immunoSEQ multiplex PCR; TCRdb holds only in-frame clones, not every one. The sample holds under 950,000 clones, roughly 16% seen once. Sequencing input: naive CD4+ T cells from blood. These receptors were taken from a woman under 30 in good health. Both conserved end residues are part of each CDR3. The D gene is left open where the match is weak. Size tells how often a clone was seen (once, few, many) or the class of an expanded clone, and some rows leave it out.

size | J | V | D | CDR3 | DNA
once | TRBJ2-3 | TRBV6-6 | . | CASRQLTDTQYF | TGTGCCAGCAGACAGCTCACAGATACGCAGTATTTT
. | TRBJ2-2 | TRBV6-4 | . | CASSDSVGGADTGELFF | TGTGCCAGCAGTGACTCAGTAGGGGGTGCCGACACCGGGGAGCTGTTTTTT
. | TRBJ1-2 | TRBV18 | . | CASSPQGRASYTF | TGTGCCAGCTCTCCCCAAGGGAGGGCTAGCTACACCTTC
many | TRBJ2-3 | TRBV10-3 | . | CAISDTDTQYF | TGTGCCATCAGCGACACAGATACGCAGTATTTT
few | TRBJ1-2 | TRBV28 | . | CASRAGVGYTF | TGTGCCAGCAGGGCAGGGGTCGGCTACACCTTC
. | TRBJ2-2 | TRBV19 | TRBD1 | CATGRGPNTGELFF | TGTGCCACAGGTAGGGGGCCGAACACCGGGGAGCTGTTTTTT
. | TRBJ1-5 | TRBV7-2 | . | CASSRIDQPQHF | TGTGCCAGCAGCCGTATAGATCAGCCCCAGCATTTT
. | TRBJ1-1 | TRBV7-2 | . | CASSLVFLGLRATTEAFF | TGTGCCAGCAGCTTAGTTTTTTTGGGGCTAAGAGCGACCACTGAAGCTTTCTTT
few | TRBJ1-1 | TRBV20-1 | . | CSATRSLEAFF | TGCAGTGCTACTCGGTCCTTAGAAGCTTTCTTT
few | TRBJ2-7 | TRBV28 | TRBD2 | CASRTSGRTYEQYF | TGTGCCAGCCGGACTAGCGGGAGGACCTACGAGCAGTACTTC
. | TRBJ2-1 | TRBV9 | . | CASAWGSSYNEQFF | TGTGCCAGCGCGTGGGGGTCCTCCTACAATGAGCAGTTCTTC
. | TRBJ2-3 | TRBV14 | . | CASSQAWGLSTDTQYF | TGTGCCAGCAGCCAAGCCTGGGGACTTAGCACAGATACGCAGTATTTT
. | TRBJ2-3 | TRBV11-2 | TRBD2 | CASSLETPGLETDTQYF | TGTGCCAGCAGCTTAGAGACACCGGGACTAGAGACAGATACGCAGTATTTT
few | TRBJ2-1 | TRBV11-2 | . | CASSQERAEFF | TGTGCCAGCAGCCAAGAGAGGGCCGAGTTCTTC
few | TRBJ2-1 | TRBV7-3 | . | CASSLSYGIYNEQFF | TGTGCCAGCAGCTTATCATATGGAATCTACAATGAGCAGTTCTTC
. | TRBJ1-1 | TRBV4-2 | . | CASSEQGNTEAFF | TGTGCCAGCAGCGAACAGGGGAACACTGAAGCTTTCTTT
few | TRBJ2-1 | TRBV28 | TRBD2 | CASSRAGGRSNEQFF | TGTGCCAGCAGTCGAGCGGGAGGAAGGAGCAATGAGCAGTTCTTC
few | TRBJ2-7 | TRBV4-2 | . | CASSQGKGTYEQYF | TGTGCCAGCAGCCAAGGAAAAGGTACCTACGAGCAGTACTTC
few | TRBJ2-1 | TRBV19 | TRBD2 | CASSLAGDYNEQFF | TGTGCCAGTAGTCTGGCGGGAGACTACAATGAGCAGTTCTTC
few | TRBJ2-3 | TRBV6-5 | . | CASILPGGTDTQYF | TGTGCCAGCATTTTACCCGGGGGCACAGATACGCAGTATTTT
few | TRBJ1-2 | TRBV5-6 | . | CASSWPTDNYGYTF | TGTGCCAGCAGCTGGCCGACTGATAACTATGGCTACACCTTC
few | TRBJ2-7 | TRBV18 | . | CASSPPSKGTYEQYF | TGTGCCAGCTCACCACCAAGTAAGGGGACCTACGAGCAGTACTTC
few | TRBJ2-5 | TRBV9 | TRBD1 | CASSVEAGGGGETQYF | TGTGCCAGCAGCGTAGAGGCAGGGGGCGGTGGAGAGACCCAGTACTTC
. | TRBJ1-6 | TRBV27 | . | CASSAWTDNNSPLHF | TGTGCCAGCAGTGCCTGGACGGATAATAATTCACCCCTCCACTTT
. | TRBJ1-2 | TRBV29-1 | . | CSVEASGFYGSNYGYTF | TGCAGCGTTGAAGCGTCCGGCTTCTATGGTTCTAACTATGGCTACACCTTC
few | TRBJ2-7 | TRBV7-2 | . | CASSQTIRRSYEQYF | TGTGCCAGCAGCCAAACCATACGACGCTCCTACGAGCAGTACTTC
. | TRBJ2-7 | TRBV25-1 | . | CASSETYEQYF | TGTGCCAGCAGTGAAACCTACGAGCAGTACTTC
. | TRBJ2-1 | TRBV20-1 | . | CSAIIGGPQFF | TGCAGTGCTATCATAGGGGGGCCGCAGTTCTTC
. | TRBJ2-7 | TRBV7-9 | . | CASSYMETYEQYF | TGTGCCAGCAGCTACATGGAAACTTACGAGCAGTACTTC
once | TRBJ2-3 | TRBV28 | TRBD2 | CASTPSGAGRTQYF | TGTGCCAGCACCCCTAGCGGCGCCGGTAGAACGCAGTATTTT
. | TRBJ2-2 | TRBV27 | . | CASSTLDERELFF | TGTGCCAGCAGTACCTTGGATGAGCGGGAGCTGTTTTTT
few | TRBJ2-3 | TRBV7-3 | . | CASSLGSGDTQYF | TGTGCCAGCAGCTTAGGTTCGGGAGATACGCAGTATTTT
few | TRBJ1-1 | TRBV6-6 | . | CASSLTRGTEAFF | TGTGCCAGCAGCCTTACGAGGGGGACTGAAGCTTTCTTT
few | TRBJ2-3 | TRBV7-9 | . | CASSFSGRGGTDTQYF | TGTGCCAGCAGCTTCTCCGGGAGAGGTGGCACAGATACGCAGTATTTT
. | TRBJ1-5 | TRBV6-5 | . | CASRPQNLGPQHF | TGTGCCAGCAGACCGCAGAATTTGGGGCCCCAGCATTTT
few | TRBJ2-2 | TRBV5-1 | . | CASSLGGSYGSGELFF | TGCGCCAGCAGCTTGGGTGGATCCTACGGTTCCGGGGAGCTGTTTTTT
. | TRBJ2-5 | TRBV28 | . | CASSTENRETQYF | TGTGCCAGCAGTACTGAGAATCGAGAGACCCAGTACTTC
few | TRBJ2-1 | TRBV5-1 | . | CASRSSLGGLYNEQFF | TGCGCCAGCAGAAGTAGTTTGGGGGGACTGTACAATGAGCAGTTCTTC
few | TRBJ2-2 | TRBV6-6 | . | CASSYGDRPGELFF | TGTGCCAGCAGTTACGGAGACCGACCCGGGGAGCTGTTTTTT
few | TRBJ2-1 | TRBV14 | . | CASSQDLGGGSYNEQFF | TGTGCCAGCAGCCAAGATTTGGGAGGAGGCTCCTACAATGAGCAGTTCTTC
. | TRBJ2-3 | TRBV28 | . | CASSEVWDTQYF | TGCGCCAGCAGTGAAGTGTGGGATACGCAGTATTTT
few | TRBJ2-4 | TRBV9 | . | CASSERGDGAKNIQYF | TGTGCCAGCAGCGAGAGGGGTGACGGAGCCAAAAACATTCAGTACTTC
. | TRBJ1-2 | TRBV7-9 | . | CASSFRSVPWGYTF | TGTGCCAGCAGCTTTCGGTCAGTTCCCTGGGGCTACACCTTC
. | TRBJ1-2 | TRBV7-2 | TRBD1 | CASSPQGQAYRGYTF | TGTGCCAGCAGCCCCCAAGGACAGGCTTACAGGGGCTACACCTTC
. | TRBJ1-2 | TRBV4-3 | TRBD1 | CASSKPGQHGYTF | TGCGCCAGCAGCAAACCGGGACAGCATGGCTACACCTTC
. | TRBJ1-5 | TRBV7-9 | . | CASWAGGNQPQHF | TGTGCCAGCTGGGCAGGGGGCAATCAGCCCCAGCATTTT
. | TRBJ2-3 | TRBV29-1 | . | CSVGGYTQYF | TGCAGCGTTGGGGGATATACGCAGTATTTT
. | TRBJ1-1 | TRBV6-5 | . | CASSQRTEAFF | TGTGCCAGCAGCCAAAGAACTGAAGCTTTCTTT
. | TRBJ2-1 | TRBV4-1 | TRBD2 | CASSLRYSGRHEQFF | TGCGCCAGCAGCCTTAGGTACAGCGGGAGACATGAGCAGTTCTTC
few | TRBJ2-2 | TRBV19 | TRBD1 | CASRATGGTGELFF | TGTGCCAGTAGAGCAACAGGGGGCACCGGGGAGCTGTTTTTT